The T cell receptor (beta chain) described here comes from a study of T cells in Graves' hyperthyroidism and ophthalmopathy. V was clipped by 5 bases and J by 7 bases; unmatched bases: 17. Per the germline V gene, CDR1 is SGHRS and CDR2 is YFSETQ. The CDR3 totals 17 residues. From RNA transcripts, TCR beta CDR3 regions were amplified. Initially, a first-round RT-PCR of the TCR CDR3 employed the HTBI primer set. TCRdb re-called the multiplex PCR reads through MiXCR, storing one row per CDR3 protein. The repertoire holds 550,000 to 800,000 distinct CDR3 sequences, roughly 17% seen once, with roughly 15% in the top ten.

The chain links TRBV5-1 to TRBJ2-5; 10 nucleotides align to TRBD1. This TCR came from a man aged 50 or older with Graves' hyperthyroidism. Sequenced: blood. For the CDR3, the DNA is TGCGCCAGCAGTTCCCACCCCGGGACAGGGGTTCCGGTGACCCAGTACTTC. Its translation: CASSSHPGTGVPVTQYF.